Sequencing of this T cell receptor beta chain was carried out in a study of blood T cell repertoires in COVID-19. The trim removed 4 bases at V and 4 bases at J, leaving 8 bases unmatched. The CDR3 runs to 17 residues. The germline V gene has CDR1 MNHEY and CDR2 SVGEGT. Ages ranged from roughly 18 to 95 years, with residence in about 24 US areas. Clones were read by immunoSEQ multiplex PCR, and TCRdb kept only the in-frame ones, dropping some. The sample holds about 270,000 clones, 88% seen once. Material: PBMCs or T cells enriched from blood (not recorded which). The origin of this receptor is a woman in her forties or fifties who had recovered from COVID-19. The chain uses TRBV6-2 or TRBV6-3 and TRBJ2-3; 13 bases line up with TRBD2. CDR3 loop: CASSSGLAGAVADTQYF. DNA of the CDR3: TGTGCCAGCAGTTCAGGACTAGCGGGAGCCGTAGCAGATACGCAGTATTTT.